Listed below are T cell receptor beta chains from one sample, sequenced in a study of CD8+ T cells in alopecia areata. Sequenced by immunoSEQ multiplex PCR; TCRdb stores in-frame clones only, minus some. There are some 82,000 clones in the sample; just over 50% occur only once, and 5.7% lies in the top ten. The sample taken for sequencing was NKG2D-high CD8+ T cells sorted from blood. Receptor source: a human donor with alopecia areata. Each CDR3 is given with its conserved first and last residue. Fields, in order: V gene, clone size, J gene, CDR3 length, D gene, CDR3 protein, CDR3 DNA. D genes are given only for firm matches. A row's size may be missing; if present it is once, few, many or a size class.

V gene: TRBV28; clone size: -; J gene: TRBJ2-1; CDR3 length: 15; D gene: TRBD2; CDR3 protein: CASSPRTSGYNEQFF; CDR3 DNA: TGTGCCAGCAGTCCCCGGACTAGCGGGTACAATGAGCAGTTCTTC
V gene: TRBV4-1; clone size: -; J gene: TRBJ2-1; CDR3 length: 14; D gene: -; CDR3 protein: CASSQVPGKNEQFF; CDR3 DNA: TGCGCCAGCAGCCAAGTTCCAGGGAAGAATGAGCAGTTCTTC
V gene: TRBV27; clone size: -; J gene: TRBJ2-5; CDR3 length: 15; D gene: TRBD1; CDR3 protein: CASSVTGARVETQYF; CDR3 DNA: TGTGCCAGCAGTGTAACAGGGGCGCGGGTAGAGACCCAGTACTTC
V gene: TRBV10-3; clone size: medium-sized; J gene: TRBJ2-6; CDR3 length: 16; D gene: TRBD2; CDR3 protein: CAISEREGSGANVLTF; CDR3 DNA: TGTGCCATCAGTGAGCGGGAGGGCTCTGGGGCCAACGTCCTGACTTTC
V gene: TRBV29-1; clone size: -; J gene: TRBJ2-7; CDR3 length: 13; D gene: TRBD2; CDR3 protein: CSVVRTSGYEQYF; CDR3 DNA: TGCAGCGTTGTCCGGACTAGCGGCTACGAGCAGTACTTC
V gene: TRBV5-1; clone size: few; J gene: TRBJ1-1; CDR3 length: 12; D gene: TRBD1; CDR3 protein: CASSWTGNEAFF; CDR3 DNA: TGCGCCAGCAGCTGGACAGGGAATGAAGCTTTCTTT
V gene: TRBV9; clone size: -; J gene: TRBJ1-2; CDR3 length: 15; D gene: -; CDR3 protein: CASSPSGDSFYGYTF; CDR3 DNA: TGTGCCAGCAGCCCTAGTGGGGACTCGTTCTATGGCTACACCTTC
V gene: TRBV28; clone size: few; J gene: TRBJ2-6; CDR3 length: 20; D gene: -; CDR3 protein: CASSQPFGQEGVPGANVLTF; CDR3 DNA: TGTGCCAGCAGTCAACCTTTCGGACAGGAGGGGGTACCTGGGGCGAACGTCCTGACTTTC
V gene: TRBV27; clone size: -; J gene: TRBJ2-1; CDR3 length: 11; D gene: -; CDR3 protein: CASSSFTRAFF; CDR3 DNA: TGTGCCAGCAGTTCTTTTACCAGGGCGTTCTTC
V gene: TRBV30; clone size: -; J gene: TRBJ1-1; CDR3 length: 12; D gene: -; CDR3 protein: CAWESGGPEALF; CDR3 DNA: TGTGCCTGGGAATCGGGAGGGCCTGAAGCTCTCTTT
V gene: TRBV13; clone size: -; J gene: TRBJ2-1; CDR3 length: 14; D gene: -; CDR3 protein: CASSSGLQDNEQFF; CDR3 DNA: TGTGCCAGCAGCTCGGGACTGCAGGACAATGAGCAGTTCTTC
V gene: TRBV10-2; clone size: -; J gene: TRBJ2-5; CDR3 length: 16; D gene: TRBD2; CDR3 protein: CASSDSVAGDEETQYF; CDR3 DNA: TGCGCCAGCAGTGATTCGGTAGCGGGGGATGAAGAGACCCAGTACTTC
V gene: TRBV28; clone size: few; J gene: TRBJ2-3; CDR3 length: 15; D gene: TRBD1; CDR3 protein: CASSLTGVSTDTQYF; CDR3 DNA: TGTGCCAGCAGTCTTACAGGGGTCAGCACAGATACGCAGTATTTT
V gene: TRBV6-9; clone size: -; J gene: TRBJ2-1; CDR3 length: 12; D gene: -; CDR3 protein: CASSLQDNEQFF; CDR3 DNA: TGTGCCAGCAGTTTACAGGACAATGAGCAGTTCTTC
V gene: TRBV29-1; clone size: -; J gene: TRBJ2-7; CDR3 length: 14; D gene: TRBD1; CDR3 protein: CSAVGTGGSYEQYF; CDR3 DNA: TGCAGCGCCGTTGGGACAGGGGGCAGTTACGAGCAGTACTTC
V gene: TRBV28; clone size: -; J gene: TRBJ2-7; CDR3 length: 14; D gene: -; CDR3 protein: CASSLRSLSYEQYF; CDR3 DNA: TGTGCCAGCAGTTTACGCAGCCTCTCCTACGAGCAGTACTTC
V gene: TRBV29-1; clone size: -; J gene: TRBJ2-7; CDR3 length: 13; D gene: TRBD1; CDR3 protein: CSVEDRTGGEQYF; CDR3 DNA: TGCAGCGTTGAAGATCGGACAGGGGGCGAGCAGTACTTC
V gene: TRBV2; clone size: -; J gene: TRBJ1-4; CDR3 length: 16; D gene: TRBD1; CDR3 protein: CASSSPSDREGEKLFF; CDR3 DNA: TGTGCCAGCAGTTCACCCTCAGACAGGGAGGGTGAAAAACTGTTTTTT
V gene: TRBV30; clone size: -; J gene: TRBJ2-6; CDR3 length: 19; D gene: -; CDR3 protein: CAWASKQLFGVSGANVLTF; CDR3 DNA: TGTGCTTGGGCTTCGAAGCAGCTGTTCGGGGTTTCTGGGGCCAACGTCCTGACTTTC
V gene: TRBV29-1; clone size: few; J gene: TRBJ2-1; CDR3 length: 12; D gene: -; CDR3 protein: CSVGGHSDEQFF; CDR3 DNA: TGCAGCGTCGGAGGACATTCCGATGAGCAGTTCTTC
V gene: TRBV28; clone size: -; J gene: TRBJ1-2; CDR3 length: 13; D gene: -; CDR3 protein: CASSPPVSGRYTF; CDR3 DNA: TGTGCCAGCAGTCCACCCGTATCGGGTCGCTACACCTTC
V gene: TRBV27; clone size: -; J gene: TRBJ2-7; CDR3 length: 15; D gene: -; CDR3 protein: CASSHTPGQSYEQYF; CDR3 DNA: TGTGCCAGCAGCCATACTCCGGGACAATCCTACGAGCAGTACTTC
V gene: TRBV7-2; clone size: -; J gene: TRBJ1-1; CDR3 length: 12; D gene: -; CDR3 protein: CASSVGASEAFF; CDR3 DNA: TGTGCCAGCAGCGTGGGAGCCTCTGAAGCTTTCTTT
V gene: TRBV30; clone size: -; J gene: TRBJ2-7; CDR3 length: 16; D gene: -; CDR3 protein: CAWSAPGGRQDYEQYF; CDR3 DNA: TGTGCCTGGAGCGCACCGGGGGGCCGTCAAGACTACGAGCAGTACTTC
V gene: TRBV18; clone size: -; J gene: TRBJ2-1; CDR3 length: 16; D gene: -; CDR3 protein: CASSARRGSSYNEQFF; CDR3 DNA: TGTGCCAGCTCAGCTCGGAGGGGGAGCTCCTACAATGAGCAGTTCTTC
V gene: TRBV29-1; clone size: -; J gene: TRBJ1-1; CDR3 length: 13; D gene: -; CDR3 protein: CSAPTSGGTEAFF; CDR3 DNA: TGCAGCGCCCCCACATCGGGAGGCACTGAAGCTTTCTTT
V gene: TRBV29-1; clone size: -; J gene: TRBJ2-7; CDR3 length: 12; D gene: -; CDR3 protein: CSVGEGGYEQYF; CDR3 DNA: TGCAGCGTCGGGGAAGGGGGTTACGAGCAGTACTTC
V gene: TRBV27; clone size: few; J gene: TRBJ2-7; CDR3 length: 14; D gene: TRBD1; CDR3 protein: CASSFGDSRGEQYF; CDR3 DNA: TGTGCCAGCAGTTTTGGGGACAGTAGGGGCGAGCAGTACTTC
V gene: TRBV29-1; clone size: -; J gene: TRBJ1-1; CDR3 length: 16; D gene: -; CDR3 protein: CSVWALSQGIGAEAFF; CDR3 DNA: TGCAGCGTTTGGGCTCTTTCACAGGGAATCGGAGCTGAAGCTTTCTTT
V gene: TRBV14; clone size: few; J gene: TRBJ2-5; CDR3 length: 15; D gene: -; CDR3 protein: CASSLIDRFQETQYF; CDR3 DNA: TGTGCCAGCAGCCTTATCGACAGGTTCCAAGAGACCCAGTACTTC
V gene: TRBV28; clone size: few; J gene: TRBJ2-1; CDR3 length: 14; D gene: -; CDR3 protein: CASSFLTRDNEQFF; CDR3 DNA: TGTGCCAGCAGTTTTCTCACTAGGGACAATGAGCAGTTCTTC
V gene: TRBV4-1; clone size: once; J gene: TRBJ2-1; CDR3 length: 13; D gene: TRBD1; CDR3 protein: CASSRVRGNEQFF; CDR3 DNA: TGCGCCAGCAGCCGTGTCAGGGGGAATGAGCAGTTCTTC
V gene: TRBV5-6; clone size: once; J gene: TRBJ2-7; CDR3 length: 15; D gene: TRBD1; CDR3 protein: CASSLGQGVLSEQYF; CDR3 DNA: TGTGCCAGCAGCCTTGGACAGGGGGTTCTCAGCGAGCAGTACTTC
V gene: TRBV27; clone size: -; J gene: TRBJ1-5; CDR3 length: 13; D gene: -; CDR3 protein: CASSARGNQPQHF; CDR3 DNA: TGTGCCAGCAGCGCCAGGGGCAATCAGCCCCAGCATTTT
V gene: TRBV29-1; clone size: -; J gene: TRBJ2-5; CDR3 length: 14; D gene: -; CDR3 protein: CSVPLTRDGGTQYF; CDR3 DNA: TGCAGCGTCCCCCTGACCAGGGACGGGGGGACCCAGTACTTC
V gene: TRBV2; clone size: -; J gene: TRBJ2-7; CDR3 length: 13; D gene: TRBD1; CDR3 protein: CAGQDHSSYEQYF; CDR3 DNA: TGTGCCGGACAGGACCACAGCTCCTACGAGCAGTACTTC
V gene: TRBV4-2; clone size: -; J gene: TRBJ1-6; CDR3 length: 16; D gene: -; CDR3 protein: CASSQTPTAADSPLHF; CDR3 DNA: TGTGCCAGCAGCCAAACCCCGACAGCTGCCGATTCACCCCTCCACTTT
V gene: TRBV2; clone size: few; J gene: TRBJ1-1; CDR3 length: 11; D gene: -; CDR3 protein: CAISENTEAFF; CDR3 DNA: TGTGCCATATCGGAGAACACTGAAGCTTTCTTT
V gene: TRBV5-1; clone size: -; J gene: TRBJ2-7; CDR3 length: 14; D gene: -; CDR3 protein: CASSPPTLPYEQYF; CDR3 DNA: TGCGCCAGCAGCCCACCGACCCTACCCTACGAGCAGTACTTC
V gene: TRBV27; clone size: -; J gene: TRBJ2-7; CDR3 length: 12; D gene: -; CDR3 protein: CASSLYRNEQYF; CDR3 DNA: TGTGCCAGCAGTTTATATCGGAACGAGCAGTACTTC
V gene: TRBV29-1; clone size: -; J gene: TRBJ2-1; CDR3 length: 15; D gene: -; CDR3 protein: CSVEGGTIHYNEQFF; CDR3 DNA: TGCAGCGTTGAAGGCGGGACGATTCATTACAATGAGCAGTTCTTC
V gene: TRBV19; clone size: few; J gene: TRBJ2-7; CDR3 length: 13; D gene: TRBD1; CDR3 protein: CASSPGQPYEQYF; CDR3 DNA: TGTGCCAGTAGTCCGGGACAGCCCTACGAGCAGTACTTC
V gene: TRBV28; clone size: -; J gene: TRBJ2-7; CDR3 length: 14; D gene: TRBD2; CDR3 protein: CASSLIREGYEQYF; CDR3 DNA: TGTGCCAGCAGTTTAATCAGGGAGGGGTACGAGCAGTACTTC
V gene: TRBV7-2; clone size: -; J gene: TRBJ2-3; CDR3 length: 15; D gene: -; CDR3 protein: CASSLSVRGTDTQYF; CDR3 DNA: TGTGCCAGCAGCTTATCGGTTAGGGGGACAGATACGCAGTATTTT
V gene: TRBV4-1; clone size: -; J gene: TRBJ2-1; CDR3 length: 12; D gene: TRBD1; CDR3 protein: CASSKTGGEQFF; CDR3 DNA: TGCGCCAGCAGCAAGACAGGGGGTGAGCAGTTCTTC